Here is one TCR beta chain with its context. The V gene lost 1 base and the J gene lost 2 bases, with 17 bases spanning the gap. Germline lookup yields CDR1 SGHVS and CDR2 FNYEAQ. The length of the CDR3 is 18 residues. This specimen comes from a study of shared clonotypes between healthy human individuals. At the deep level, the assay was run. Every subset had its genomic DNA shared out evenly among several immunoSEQ plates. How the authors handled the data: As immunoSEQ supplied junction-only sequences (without quality scores), filtering differed. Here immunoSEQ multiplex PCR was the method, and the copy in TCRdb shows in-frame clones only, minus some. Clone size and the V and J calls come from that table; the DNA yielded D and trimming. This table holds hundreds of thousands of clones, about 96% found once.

Sequenced material: memory CD8+ T cells sorted from blood. Subset here: CD45RO+ cells pooled with CCR7-negative TemRA cells. The TCR was taken from a man aged 30 to 39 in good health. The chain is built from TRBV7-6 and TRBJ2-2; D is perhaps TRBD2 (5 bases). The chain's CDR3 is CASSLVFIGLANTGELFF. In DNA form, the CDR3 reads TGTGCCAGCAGCTTAGTATTCATAGGACTTGCAAACACCGGGGAGCTGTTTTTT.